This T cell receptor (beta chain) was recovered during a study of cytomegalovirus exposure and HLA in healthy donors. General observations from the study: A later analysis reportedly found fewer N-insertions in an Asian-associated ancestry cluster than the approximately 660-donor mean. Researchers had no immune exposure information except CMV serostatus available.

Regarding donors, all were healthy bone marrow donors. This clone has only one observation. Its antigen is currently unknown. This PCR relied on a set of 60 Vbeta primers and 13 Jbeta primers. Some clones are missing from TCRdb's copy, which holds only in-frame ones; the method was immunoSEQ multiplex PCR. The table shows about 82,000 clones, with about 70% occurring only once. V was shortened by 4 bases and J by 2 bases, with 3 bases between the two germline ends. This CDR3 spans 11 amino acids. Germline CDR1 reads MDHEN; CDR2 reads SYDVKM. The chain couples TRBV28 to TRBJ2-7; D remains ambiguous. This clonotype originated in a man aged 55 to 70 in good health and CMV-seronegative. The sequenced sample consisted of PBMCs. The CDR3: CASSSTYEQYF. For the CDR3, the DNA is TGTGCCAGCAGTTCAACCTACGAGCAGTACTTC.